The 17 T cell receptor beta chains in this list originate from one sample, sequenced in a study of tumor T cells in aggressive B-cell lymphoma. TCRdb's copy holds only in-frame clones and misses some; the assay was immunoSEQ multiplex PCR. There are just over 6,500 clones in the sample; 70% to 90% occur only once, and approximately 3.1% lies in the top ten. Sequenced: tumor tissue. These receptor sequences come from an adult with diffuse large B cell lymphoma. Some clones in this sample may be carry-over from other donors' samples.

The CDR3 nucleotides are TGTGCCAGCAGCCAAGGGGCTCTAGCGGGGGTCGGAGAGACCCAGTACTTC. Encoded protein: CASSQGALAGVGETQYF. The chain combines TRBV7-2 with TRBJ2-5; 10 positions agree with TRBD2. CDR1 is SGHTA, CDR2 FQGNSA, per germline. Unmatched junction bases numbered 13, after V lost 5 bases and J lost 4 bases. The CDR3 spans 17 residues. The full variable domain, with the rest looked up from reference TRBV7-2 and TRBJ2-5, is GAGVSQSPSNKVTEKGKDVELRCDPISGHTALYWYRQSLGQGLEFLIYFQGNSAPDKSGLPSDRFSAERTGGSVSTLTIQRTQQEDSAVYLCASSQGALAGVGETQYFGPGTRLLVL.

The gene calls are TRBV28 and TRBJ1-5; maybe TRBD1 (5 bases). CDR3 length: 13 residues. Germline V gene sequence: CDR1 MDHEN, CDR2 SYDVKM. V gave up 7 bases and J gave up 3 bases, with 10 bases separating them. CDR3 sequence (DNA): TGTGCCAGCATGGGGCAGGTCAATCAGCCCCAGCATTTT. It is translated as CASMGQVNQPQHF.

V is TRBV5-6 and J is TRBJ2-7; 10 nucleotides line up with TRBD2. The CDR3 is made up of 16 amino acids. The junction had 5 bases not matched to a gene; V was cut back by 2 bases and J by 0 bases. Germline V gene sequence: CDR1 SGHDT, CDR2 YYEEEE. CDR3: CASSFLAGDFSYEQYF. The CDR3 DNA sequence: TGTGCCAGCAGCTTCCTAGCGGGAGACTTCTCCTACGAGCAGTACTTC. The full variable domain, in which reference TRBV5-6 and TRBJ2-7 provide the parts outside the CDR3, is DAGVTQSPTHLIKTRGQQVTLRCSPKSGHDTVSWYQQALGQGPQFIFQYYEEEERQRGNFPDRFSGHQFPNYSSELNVNALLLGDSALYLCASSFLAGDFSYEQYFGPGTRLTVT.

This clone has only one observation. The CDR3, as DNA: TGTGCCAGCAGCTCGACAGGAAACACCGGGGAGCTGTTTTTT. It translates to CASSSTGNTGELFF. The chain carries TRBV7-2 and TRBJ2-2, with D possibly being TRBD1 (6 bases). This CDR3 is built from 14 residues. V was shortened by 4 bases and J by 2 bases, with 8 bases between the two germline ends. Germline values: CDR1 SGHTA, CDR2 FQGNSA.

The chain recombines TRBV6-5 with TRBJ2-3; D ambiguous. With 2 bases removed from V and 3 bases from J, the gap between germline ends came to 6 bases. The CDR3 extends over 13 amino acids. Germline loops: CDR1 MNHEY, CDR2 SVGAGI. DNA for the CDR3: TGTGCCAGCAGTTACGGAGCGACAGATACGCAGTATTTT. Residues: CASSYGATDTQYF.

The rearrangement links TRBV14 to TRBJ2-3; TRBD2 agrees at 8 bases. The CDR3 consists of 14 residues. Germline V gives CDR1 SGHDN, CDR2 FVKESK. With 8 bases clipped from V and 2 bases from J, the junction kept 6 bases outside the gene matches. CDR3 amino acids: CASGGGGNTDTQYF. CDR3 in DNA: TGTGCCAGCGGTGGCGGGGGGAACACAGATACGCAGTATTTT. Full variable domain (remainder filled in from reference TRBV14 and TRBJ2-3): EAGVTQFPSHSVIEKGQTVTLRCDPISGHDNLYWYRRVMGKEIKFLLHFVKESKQDESGMPNNRFLAERTGGTYSTLKVQPAELEDSGVYFCASGGGGNTDTQYFGPGTRLTVL.

This clone is a singleton in its sample. This chain uses TRBV19 with TRBJ2-3; D is perhaps TRBD1 (6 bases). The CDR3 extends over 13 amino acids. V was cut by 4 bases and J by 1 base, with 6 bases left in between. Per the germline V gene, CDR1 is LNHDA and CDR2 is SQIVND (reference sequence). The CDR3 loop reads CASSTGGTDTQYF. CDR3 nucleotide sequence: TGTGCCAGTAGTACAGGGGGCACAGATACGCAGTATTTT.

This sequence joins TRBV5-4 and TRBJ2-2; D gene unclear. Trimming left V 0 bases short and J 4 bases short, with 4 bases between. The CDR3 extends over 13 amino acids. From germline, CDR1 is SGHNT and CDR2 YYREEE (reference sequence). The CDR3 region is CASSLDGTGELFF. DNA of the CDR3: TGTGCCAGCAGCTTGGACGGCACCGGGGAGCTGTTTTTT.

J is TRBJ1-1 and V is TRBV9; 9 bases are a match to TRBD1. The CDR3 extends over 13 amino acids. V shed 0 bases, J shed 7 bases, and the junction held 1 base outside the gene matches. Germline V CDR1 and CDR2: SGDLS, YYNGEE. The CDR3 reads CASSVVDRGEAFF. As DNA, the CDR3 is TGTGCCAGCAGCGTAGTGGACAGGGGTGAAGCTTTCTTT.

As for this clone: A junction boundary mismatches the germline segment, possibly from a read error. Other nucleotide sequences in the sample specify the same CDR3. The chain carries TRBV19 and TRBJ1-2; D is possibly TRBD1 (6 bases). CDR3 length equals 14 residues. CDR1 is LNHDA, CDR2 SQIVND, per germline (reference sequence). CDR3 protein: CASSAGGGHYGYTF. In DNA, the CDR3 is TGTGCCAGTAGTGCCGGGGGGGGGCACTATGGCTACACCTTT.

The chain joins TRBV9 to TRBJ2-1; D is undetermined. V shed 0 bases and J shed 0 bases, with 7 bases lying between them. The CDR3 runs to 15 residues. The germline gives CDR1 SGDLS, CDR2 YYNGEE. The CDR3 sequence is CASSVGLSSYNEQFF. CDR3 coding DNA: TGTGCCAGCAGCGTAGGTCTGAGCTCCTACAATGAGCAGTTCTTC.

The table lists this clone with a count of one. The CDR3, as DNA: TGCGCCAGCATTTCTTGGAGTACAGATACGCAGTATTTT. Amino acids: CASISWSTDTQYF. The rearrangement joins TRBV23-1 to TRBJ2-3; unclear D gene. TRBV23-1 is identified as an open reading frame with a role that is uncertain. The CDR3 is 13 residues long. Deletions cut 7 bases from V and 3 bases from J, with 11 bases between.

The chain uses TRBV28 and TRBJ2-5; 8 bases align to TRBD2. V gave up 6 bases and J gave up 5 bases; unmatched junction bases: 11. The CDR3 is 15 amino acids. Germline V gives CDR1 MDHEN, CDR2 SYDVKM. As DNA, the CDR3 is TGTGCCAGCAGACACTCCTCCTCTAGCGGGGAGACCCAGTACTTC. This sequence encodes CASRHSSSSGETQYF.

V gene TRBV15 combines with J gene TRBJ1-1, with unresolved D. Deletions cut 1 base from V and 7 bases from J, with 10 bases between. Germline V gene sequence: CDR1 LNHNV, CDR2 YYDKDF (reference sequence). The length of the CDR3 is 13 residues. CDR3 region: CATSRVGMNEAFF. CDR3 DNA sequence: TGTGCCACCAGCAGAGTGGGCATGAATGAAGCTTTCTTT.

The CDR3 reads CASSLYAGKNNEQFF. CDR3 DNA sequence: TGCGCCAGCAGTTTATACGCAGGGAAAAACAATGAGCAGTTCTTC. The chain joins TRBV5-1 to TRBJ2-1, with TRBD1 as a possible D gene (5 bases). From germline, CDR1 is SGHRS and CDR2 YFSETQ. The CDR3 length is 15 residues. The V end lost 5 bases, the J end lost 5 bases, and 17 bases lay between the germline ends.

The chain employs TRBV15 and TRBJ2-2; TRBD2 matches at 14 bases. The length of the CDR3 is 15 residues. J was trimmed by 3 bases and V by 8 bases; bases with no gene match: 2. Germline CDR1 reads LNHNV; CDR2 reads YYDKDF (reference sequence). Here the CDR3 DNA reads TGTGCCACCGGGGGACTAGCGGGGGACACCGGGGAGCTGTTTTTT. Translated: CATGGLAGDTGELFF.

The V and J genes are TRBV30 and TRBJ2-1, with D possibly matching TRBD2 (6 bases). The V gene's germline CDR1 is GTSNPN and CDR2 SVGIG (reference sequence). This CDR3 is 12 amino acids long. The germline V and J ends were trimmed by 4 bases and 14 bases, with 18 bases remaining between them. This CDR3 is CAWNVKVGLEFF. DNA of the CDR3: TGTGCCTGGAATGTTAAGGTGGGACTGGAGTTCTTC.